A single sample is the source of the 21 T cell receptor beta chains below, sequenced in a study of PD-L1 blockade in urothelial cancer. Only in-frame clones appear in the TCRdb table, and some are missing; sequencing was by immunoSEQ multiplex PCR. This sample carries more than 70,000 clones, around nine tenths of them seen once, and the ten largest clones take approximately 3.5%. The material was PBMCs, obtained around atezolizumab (anti-PD-L1) treatment. The receptor source for this set is a man between 60 and 75 years old with urothelial cancer.

The CDR3: CASSLEPTGTTEAFF. CDR3 sequence (DNA): TGCGCCAGCAGCTTGGAACCGACAGGGACCACTGAAGCTTTCTTT. The chain combines TRBV5-1 with TRBJ1-1, with 7 bases aligning to TRBD1. Germline V lookup: CDR1 SGHRS, CDR2 YFSETQ. The V and J ends lost 0 bases and 4 bases, in that order; junction bases with no gene match: 6. The CDR3 runs 15 residues.

The chain combines TRBV5-1 with TRBJ2-1; a weak D match, TRBD2 (6 bases). The CDR3 has 16 residues. The germline CDR1 and CDR2 sequences are SGHRS and YFSETQ. V dropped 4 bases and J dropped 5 bases, with 19 bases sitting between them. The CDR3 region is CASSDLGTPGDNEQFF. The CDR3, as DNA: TGCGCCAGCAGCGACTTGGGGACTCCCGGCGACAATGAGCAGTTCTTC. Filled out from reference TRBV5-1 and TRBJ2-1, the complete variable domain reads KAGVTQTPRYLIKTRGQQVTLSCSPISGHRSVSWYQQTPGQGLQFLFEYFSETQRNKGNFPGRFSGRQFSNSRSEMNVSTLELGDSALYLCASSDLGTPGDNEQFFGPGTRLTVL.

CDR3 DNA sequence: TGCGCCAGCAAAAGGGACACAGGTAACGATGAGCAGTTCTTC. Its translation is CASKRDTGNDEQFF. The chain couples TRBV5-1 to TRBJ2-1; D is perhaps TRBD1 (6 bases). The germline V gene encodes CDR1 SGHRS and CDR2 YFSETQ. The CDR3 totals 14 residues. V lost 6 bases and J lost 8, with 18 bases in between. Looking up the rest from reference TRBV5-1 and TRBJ2-1 gives the full variable domain: KAGVTQTPRYLIKTRGQQVTLSCSPISGHRSVSWYQQTPGQGLQFLFEYFSETQRNKGNFPGRFSGRQFSNSRSEMNVSTLELGDSALYLCASKRDTGNDEQFFGPGTRLTVL.

The chain is built from TRBV10-1 and TRBJ2-6; unclear D gene. Trimming took off 0 bases at V and 4 bases at J, with 10 bases between the two ends. Germline loops: CDR1 WNHNN, CDR2 SYGVQD (reference sequence). This CDR3 has 16 amino acids. CDR3 nucleotide sequence: TGCGCCAGCAGTGAGTCGGCCCCCCCCGGGGCCAACGTCCTGACTTTC. Translation: CASSESAPPGANVLTF.

The chain recombines TRBV5-1 with TRBJ1-5, with D possibly matching TRBD1 (5 bases). Trimming left V 0 bases short and J 2 bases short, with 15 bases between. The CDR3 has 17 amino acids. Germline V lookup: CDR1 SGHRS, CDR2 YFSETQ. CDR3 DNA: TGCGCCAGCAGCTTGGGGGGTGGGCCCAGGGGCAATCAGCCCCAGCATTTT. This codes for CASSLGGGPRGNQPQHF.

This rearrangement joins TRBV9 to TRBJ2-3; 11 positions match TRBD2. The CDR3 consists of 18 residues. Per germline, CDR1 SGDLS and CDR2 YYNGEE. Germline trimming cut 4 bases from V and 2 bases from J; bases unmatched to any gene: 12. The CDR3 DNA follows: TGTGCCAGCAGCCCCACTAGCGGGGGTCCATCGCCCACAGATACGCAGTATTTT. This encodes CASSPTSGGPSPTDTQYF.

The V and J genes are TRBV5-1 and TRBJ1-2, with D possibly matching TRBD1 (5 bases). Trimming shortened V by 5 bases and J by 4 bases, and 18 bases separated the two germline ends. Germline values: CDR1 SGHRS, CDR2 YFSETQ. CDR3 length: 15 residues. The CDR3 is CASRSTVGRGYGYTF. CDR3 nucleotide sequence: TGCGCCAGCAGATCCACAGTGGGGAGGGGCTATGGCTACACCTTC.

The CDR3 is CASSLGARGDTQYF. The CDR3 bases are TGTGCCAGCAGCTTAGGCGCCAGGGGAGATACGCAGTATTTT. V usage is TRBV7-2 and J usage is TRBJ2-3; D perhaps matches TRBD1 (6 bases). Germline V CDR1 and CDR2: SGHTA, FQGNSA. The CDR3 loop spans 14 amino acids. Trimming took 1 base from V and 5 from J, leaving 10 bases between them.

The CDR3 reads CASSVEGGGIRPQHF. The DNA for the CDR3 is TGTGCCAGCAGCGTAGAGGGTGGGGGGATCAGGCCCCAGCATTTT. The chain is built from TRBV9 and TRBJ1-5, with D perhaps matching TRBD1 (5 bases). Germline lookup yields CDR1 SGDLS and CDR2 YYNGEE. Deletions cut 0 bases from V and 9 bases from J, with 16 bases between. The CDR3 has 15 residues.

The chain employs TRBV5-1 and TRBJ2-2; 9 positions agree with TRBD2. J lost 3 bases, V lost 4 bases, and 7 bases had no gene match. CDR1 SGHRS and CDR2 YFSETQ come from the germline V gene. The CDR3 runs to 16 residues. The DNA of the CDR3 is TGCGCCAGCAGCCGCTCGACTAGCGGAGACACCGGGGAGCTGTTTTTT. Translation gives CASSRSTSGDTGELFF.

V is TRBV10-3 and J is TRBJ1-1; 8 bases align to TRBD1. Trimming took 5 bases from V and 1 from J; bases not matched to a gene: 3. The CDR3 sequence is 14 residues long. CDR1 is ENHRY, CDR2 SYGVKD, per germline. This CDR3 reads CAISHGTGNTEAFF. In DNA, the CDR3 is TGTGCCATCAGTCACGGGACAGGGAACACTGAAGCTTTCTTT.

This chain links TRBV5-1 with TRBJ1-1; 7 nucleotides line up with TRBD1. The CDR3 is 16 amino acids. CDR1 and CDR2 from the germline V gene are SGHRS and YFSETQ. The V gene end was trimmed by 5 bases and the J gene end by 0 bases; junction bases not matched to a gene: 10. CDR3 sequence: CASRLTGTEMNTEAFF. The CDR3 nucleotides read TGCGCCAGCAGGTTAACCGGGACAGAGATGAACACTGAAGCTTTCTTT.

V is TRBV5-1 and J is TRBJ2-5; 7 bases agree with TRBD1. The CDR3 runs 13 residues. Losses at the gene ends were 6 bases for V and 2 bases for J; bases not matched to a gene: 4. Looked up from germline, CDR1 is SGHRS and CDR2 is YFSETQ. This chain's CDR3 is CASKGTAQETQYF. CDR3 DNA: TGCGCCAGCAAAGGGACAGCACAAGAGACCCAGTACTTC.

The chain has TRBV19 and TRBJ2-6, with no clear D. The CDR3 runs 15 residues. Deletions cut 3 bases from V and 4 bases from J, with 10 bases between. Germline V gives CDR1 LNHDA, CDR2 SQIVND (reference sequence). The CDR3 DNA is TGTGCCAGTAGTATCGACACCCCCGGGGCCAACGTCCTGACTTTC. Encoded protein: CASSIDTPGANVLTF.

The rearrangement links TRBV6-1 to TRBJ2-3; 10 positions agree with TRBD2. V gave up 2 bases and J gave up 4 bases; unmatched junction bases: 6. The germline CDR1 and CDR2 sequences are MNHNS and SASEGT. The CDR3 runs to 16 residues. The CDR3 spells CASSEMGLARADTQYF. CDR3 DNA sequence: TGTGCCAGCAGTGAAATGGGACTAGCGAGAGCAGATACGCAGTATTTT.

The J gene is TRBJ2-5, the V gene TRBV9, with 8 bases identical to TRBD2. The germline V gene has CDR1 SGDLS and CDR2 YYNGEE. CDR3 length: 14 residues. V shed 4 bases, J shed 2 bases, and the junction held 4 bases outside the gene matches. The CDR3 loop reads CASSSTSGQETQYF. The CDR3 nucleotides read TGTGCCAGCAGCTCCACTAGCGGACAAGAGACCCAGTACTTC.

The V and J genes are TRBV5-1 and TRBJ2-3, with 9 bases lining up with TRBD1. Losses at the gene ends were 1 base for V and 5 bases for J; bases not matched to a gene: 5. The CDR3 length is 15 residues. In germline, CDR1 is SGHRS, CDR2 YFSETQ. CDR3 amino acids: CASSLTGTGKDTQYF. The CDR3 DNA is TGCGCCAGCAGCTTGACCGGGACAGGGAAAGATACGCAGTATTTT.

The chain has TRBV28 and TRBJ1-2; weak D call: TRBD1 (5 bases). The V end lost 6 bases, the J end lost 5 bases, and 16 bases lay between the germline ends. The CDR3 runs 14 residues. The V gene's germline CDR1 is MDHEN and CDR2 SYDVKM. The CDR3 reads CASSLSSTVYGYTF. CDR3 sequence (DNA): TGTGCCAGCAGCCTAAGCTCGACAGTATATGGCTACACCTTC.

V is TRBV7-9 and J is TRBJ2-2, with D tentatively TRBD2 (6 bases). Germline lookup yields CDR1 SEHNR and CDR2 FQNEAQ (reference sequence). Between the trimmed V and J ends, which lost 1 base and 4 bases, there was a span of 13 bases. The CDR3 consists of 16 residues. The CDR3 is CASSLDPGVVTGELFF. The CDR3 DNA reads TGTGCCAGCAGCTTAGACCCGGGAGTCGTCACCGGGGAGCTGTTTTTT. The full variable domain, its missing parts supplied by reference TRBV7-9 and TRBJ2-2, is DTGVSQNPRHKITKRGQNVTFRCDPISEHNRLYWYRQTLGQGPEFLTYFQNEAQLEKSRLLSDRFSAERPKGSFSTLEIQRTEQGDSAMYLCASSLDPGVVTGELFFGEGSRLTVL.

The V and J genes are TRBV19 and TRBJ1-4, with D possibly being TRBD1 (6 bases). CDR3 size: 15 residues. V was pared by 1 base and J by 7 bases, with 13 bases between. Per germline, CDR1 LNHDA and CDR2 SQIVND (reference sequence). This CDR3 is CASSIAAGVGEKLFF. The CDR3 DNA reads as TGTGCCAGTAGTATAGCGGCAGGGGTGGGTGAAAAACTGTTTTTT.

V usage is TRBV5-6 and J usage is TRBJ2-3; D gene unclear. Germline CDR1 is SGHDT and CDR2 is YYEEEE. V lost 4 bases and J lost 6, with 15 bases in between. The CDR3 has 14 amino acids. CDR3: CASSVRGSWDTQYF. The CDR3 DNA reads TGTGCCAGCAGCGTGAGAGGCAGTTGGGATACGCAGTATTTT. Full variable domain (rest looked up from reference TRBV5-6 and TRBJ2-3): DAGVTQSPTHLIKTRGQQVTLRCSPKSGHDTVSWYQQALGQGPQFIFQYYEEEERQRGNFPDRFSGHQFPNYSSELNVNALLLGDSALYLCASSVRGSWDTQYFGPGTRLTVL.